Shown below are 32 T cell receptor beta chains from a single sample sequenced in a study of blood T cell repertoires in COVID-19 (dated by TCRdb to 2020 to 2021). Libraries were prepared through the immunoSEQ multiplex PCR assay. Held by TCRdb, this immuneACCESS table contains in-frame sequences only and omits some clones. Under half of the omission traces to an unresolved V gene where checked; the cause of the rest is unknown. Present in this sample are about 320,000 clones, approximately 90% of which were seen just once. Around 6% of the sample is held by the ten biggest clonotypes. Specimen: PBMCs or T cells enriched from blood (not recorded which). The receptors shown here come from a woman aged 25 to 39 who had recovered from COVID-19.

The chain carries TRBV7-9 and TRBJ1-4; 8 bases are a match to TRBD1. The CDR3 contains 18 residues. Trimming cost V 3 bases and J 0 bases; bases outside gene matches: 9. The V gene's germline CDR1 is SEHNR and CDR2 FQNEAQ (reference sequence). CDR3: CASSFSRDRSATNEKLFF. CDR3 DNA: TGTGCCAGCAGCTTTAGCCGGGACAGGAGTGCAACTAATGAAAAACTGTTTTTT.

The chain links TRBV11-3 to TRBJ2-1; the match to TRBD2 covers 11 bases. The CDR3 has 15 amino acids. V trimming: 1 base; J trimming: 7 bases; junction bases outside the gene matches: 3. The germline V gene has CDR1 SGHNT and CDR2 YENEEA. For the CDR3, the DNA is TGTGCCAGCAGCTTAGGGGCTAGCGGGGGGAATGAGCAGTTCTTC. Its translation: CASSLGASGGNEQFF.

The chain uses TRBV12-3 or TRBV12-4 and TRBJ1-5, with TRBD1 matching 7 bases. The CDR3 is 12 residues long. V lost 9 bases and J lost 7; bases outside the gene matches: 6. This CDR3 is CASHRGGQPQHF. The CDR3 DNA reads as TGTGCCAGTCACAGGGGCGGCCAGCCCCAGCATTTT.

V gene TRBV10-3 combines with J gene TRBJ1-4; 7 nucleotides line up with TRBD1. Germline V gene sequence: CDR1 ENHRY, CDR2 SYGVKD. This CDR3 is 16 amino acids long. The J segment lost 5 bases and the V segment lost 6 bases, leaving 12 bases of the junction unmatched. For the CDR3, the DNA is TGTGCCATCAGCAGACAGGGCCTCAGGGGAAATGAAAAACTGTTTTTT. It is translated as CAISRQGLRGNEKLFF.

The chain is built from TRBV7-9 and TRBJ2-4; D remains unclear. Germline V gene lookup returns CDR1 SEHNR and CDR2 FQNEAQ (reference sequence). The CDR3 spans 14 residues. The V gene lost 1 base and the J gene lost 6 bases, with 10 bases spanning the gap. CDR3 sequence: CASSLGTVGNIQYF. Written as DNA, the CDR3 is TGTGCCAGCAGCTTAGGTACAGTTGGAAACATTCAGTACTTC.

The chain uses TRBV7-9 and TRBJ2-3; 9 bases map to TRBD2. J lost 5 bases, V lost 5 bases, and 8 bases had no gene match. CDR3 size: 15 residues. Germline loops: CDR1 SEHNR, CDR2 FQNEAQ (reference sequence). The CDR3 region is CASSPGTSYIDTQYF. CDR3 nucleotide sequence: TGTGCCAGCAGCCCTGGGACTAGCTATATAGATACGCAGTATTTT.

V gene TRBV14 combines with J gene TRBJ1-1; 8 bases align to TRBD1. There are 17 residues in the CDR3. V lost 3 bases, J lost 6 bases, and 15 bases stayed unmatched. Germline CDR1 is SGHDN and CDR2 is FVKESK. CDR3 DNA: TGTGCCAGCAGCCACCGACAGGGGCGGGACCGGTGGGCTGAAGCTTTCTTT. It is translated as CASSHRQGRDRWAEAFF.

This clone was detected a few times. J is TRBJ2-3 and V is TRBV3-1 (or the pseudogene TRBV3-2); 8 bases line up with TRBD2. Trimming took 4 bases from V and 7 from J; bases not matched to a gene: 10. The germline V gene has CDR1 LGHDT and CDR2 YNNKEL (reference sequence). This CDR3 is built from 15 residues. CDR3 region: CASSLSGGGPHTQYF. As DNA, the CDR3 is TGTGCCAGCAGCCTGTCTGGCGGGGGGCCCCATACGCAGTATTTT.

The chain links TRBV3-1 (or the pseudogene TRBV3-2) to TRBJ2-3; 10 bases agree with TRBD2. V trimming: 1 base; J trimming: 4 bases; junction bases outside the gene matches: 11. The CDR3 is made up of 18 amino acids. The germline CDR1 and CDR2 sequences are LGHDT and YNNKEL (reference sequence). In nucleotides, the CDR3 is TGTGCCAGCAGCCAAGGAAAAGCGGGGGGGACTCGCGCAGATACGCAGTATTTT. This encodes CASSQGKAGGTRADTQYF.

The J gene is TRBJ2-1, the V gene TRBV28; D is undetermined. V was shortened by 1 base and J by 0 bases, with 10 bases between the two germline ends. CDR1 is MDHEN, CDR2 SYDVKM, per germline. CDR3 length: 16 amino acids. In nucleotides, the CDR3 is TGTGCCAGCAGTTTATCCGGTTATAGCTCCTACAATGAGCAGTTCTTC. Residues: CASSLSGYSSYNEQFF.

This clone was picked up one time. The chain combines TRBV29-1 with TRBJ2-5; 8 bases align to TRBD2. V shed 2 bases and J 4 bases; nucleotides not matched to a gene: 6. The CDR3 is 14 residues long. CDR1 is SQVTM and CDR2 is ANQGSEA in the germline V gene. The CDR3, as DNA: TGCAGCGTTGAAAGTACTAGCGGACGAGAGACCCAGTACTTC. This translates into CSVESTSGRETQYF.

The chain recombines TRBV19 with TRBJ1-2, with D possibly being TRBD1 (6 bases). V lost 2 bases to trimming and J lost 8 bases, with 15 bases between them. The germline V gene encodes CDR1 LNHDA and CDR2 SQIVND (reference sequence). The CDR3 has 14 amino acids. CDR3 sequence reads: CASSILSGAEGYTF. Here the CDR3 DNA reads TGTGCCAGTAGTATATTATCAGGGGCAGAAGGCTACACCTTC. The full variable domain, its missing parts supplied by reference TRBV19 and TRBJ1-2, is DGGITQSPKYLFRKEGQNVTLSCEQNLNHDAMYWYRQDPGQGLRLIYYSQIVNDFQKGDIAEGYSVSREKKESFPLTVTSAQKNPTAFYLCASSILSGAEGYTFGSGTRLTVV.

The V call is TRBV27, the J call TRBJ2-7; D unresolved. Per the germline V gene, CDR1 is MNHEY and CDR2 is SMNVEV (reference sequence). V lost 0 bases and J lost 3, with 6 bases in between. The length of the CDR3 is 13 residues. CDR3 sequence (DNA): TGTGCCAGCAGTTTATCGCGAGTCTACGAGCAGTACTTC. Translation: CASSLSRVYEQYF.

This clone came up once. The rearrangement uses TRBV9 and TRBJ1-2; 10 positions agree with TRBD1. V lost 7 bases to trimming and J lost 3 bases; unmatched junction nucleotides: 6. This CDR3 spans 14 amino acids. CDR1 and CDR2 from the germline V gene are SGDLS and YYNGEE. CDR3 amino acids: CASGGTGDYYGYTF. CDR3 nucleotides: TGTGCCAGCGGCGGGACAGGGGACTACTATGGCTACACCTTC.

The rearrangement links TRBV5-1 to TRBJ2-7; TRBD2 is a possible D gene (5 bases). The CDR3 spans 12 residues. Trimming took 2 bases from V and 6 from J, leaving 9 bases between them. Looked up from germline, CDR1 is SGHRS and CDR2 is YFSETQ. The CDR3 protein is CASSLAAREQYF. The CDR3 bases are TGCGCCAGCAGCTTAGCGGCCCGCGAGCAGTACTTC.

The V call is TRBV24-1, the J call TRBJ2-2, with 10 bases that match TRBD1. The germline CDR1 and CDR2 sequences are KGHDR and SFDVKD. The J segment lost 5 bases and the V segment lost 4 bases, leaving 6 bases of the junction unmatched. The CDR3 loop spans 16 amino acids. CDR3 sequence: CATSETTGGGTGELFF. The CDR3 nucleotides are TGTGCCACCAGTGAGACGACAGGGGGCGGGACCGGGGAGCTGTTTTTT.

This clone was recorded once. This chain uses TRBV7-6 with TRBJ2-3; tentatively, D is TRBD1 (5 bases). This CDR3 is 13 amino acids long. Deletions cut 0 bases from V and 6 bases from J, with 7 bases between. Germline V gives CDR1 SGHVS, CDR2 FNYEAQ. The CDR3 DNA follows: TGTGCCAGCAGCTTAGCCAGGGCGGATACGCAGTATTTT. Translation gives CASSLARADTQYF. The full variable domain, its missing parts supplied by reference TRBV7-6 and TRBJ2-3, is GAGVSQSPRYKVTKRGQDVALRCDPISGHVSLYWYRQALGQGPEFLTYFNYEAQQDKSGLPNDRFSAERPEGSISTLTIQRTEQRDSAMYRCASSLARADTQYFGPGTRLTVL.

About this clone: At one end the junction does not follow the germline gene, possibly because of a read error. CDR3 protein: CASSIGPAKIYF. DNA for the CDR3: TGTGCCAGTAGTATAGGGCCCGCCAAGATCTACTTT. The J gene is TRBJ1-6, the V gene TRBV19; no firm D call. Looked up from germline, CDR1 is LNHDA and CDR2 is SQIVND (reference sequence). The CDR3 length is 12 residues.

The V call is TRBV5-1, the J call TRBJ1-1, with D hard to call. The V end lost 3 bases, the J end lost 0 bases, and 12 bases lay between the germline ends. Per germline, CDR1 SGHRS and CDR2 YFSETQ. The CDR3 contains 15 residues. CDR3 in DNA: TGCGCCAGCAGCTCTCCGGGTCAAATGAACACTGAAGCTTTCTTT. As protein: CASSSPGQMNTEAFF.

The rearrangement uses TRBV5-1 and TRBJ1-2, with D tentatively TRBD1 (6 bases). From germline, CDR1 is SGHRS and CDR2 YFSETQ. Trimming cost V 0 bases and J 6 bases, with 9 bases left between them. The CDR3 runs 13 residues. This chain's CDR3 is CASSLAQGDGYTF. CDR3 nucleotide sequence: TGCGCCAGCAGCTTGGCACAGGGAGATGGCTACACCTTC.

The rearrangement links TRBV14 to TRBJ2-2; 12 nucleotides agree with TRBD2. This CDR3 has 17 amino acids. With 2 bases clipped from V and 6 bases from J, the junction kept 7 bases outside the gene matches. Per germline, CDR1 SGHDN and CDR2 FVKESK. The CDR3 region is CASSQKGTSGFPGELFF. CDR3 nucleotides: TGTGCCAGCAGCCAAAAGGGGACTAGCGGGTTTCCCGGGGAGCTGTTTTTT. Using reference TRBV14 and TRBJ2-2 for the parts outside the CDR3, the full variable domain is EAGVTQFPSHSVIEKGQTVTLRCDPISGHDNLYWYRRVMGKEIKFLLHFVKESKQDESGMPNNRFLAERTGGTYSTLKVQPAELEDSGVYFCASSQKGTSGFPGELFFGEGSRLTVL.

V is TRBV10-3 and J is TRBJ2-2, with D possibly TRBD2 on 5 matching bases. Deletions cut 11 bases from V and 6 bases from J, with 19 bases between. CDR3 size: 14 residues. Germline V gene lookup returns CDR1 ENHRY and CDR2 SYGVKD. The CDR3 sequence: CASGPEVRAGELFF. Written as DNA, the CDR3 is TGTGCCTCAGGCCCGGAGGTGAGGGCCGGGGAGCTGTTTTTT.

V and J are TRBV5-1 and TRBJ2-7; 7 positions match TRBD1. This CDR3 is 14 amino acids long. Unmatched junction bases numbered 6, after V lost 5 bases and J lost 1 base. The germline gives CDR1 SGHRS, CDR2 YFSETQ. CDR3: CASRQGSGSYEQYF. DNA for the CDR3: TGCGCCAGCAGACAGGGGTCCGGGTCCTACGAGCAGTACTTC.

The chain uses TRBV6-2 or TRBV6-3 and TRBJ2-7, with D perhaps matching TRBD2 (5 bases). Germline V gene sequence: CDR1 MNHEY, CDR2 SVGEGT. V was trimmed by 3 bases and J by 7 bases, leaving 7 bases between them. This CDR3 is 11 amino acids long. The CDR3: CASSYGGEQYF. The CDR3 nucleotides are TGTGCCAGCAGTTATGGCGGGGAGCAGTACTTC.

This clone was seen a single time. The rearrangement links TRBV10-3 to TRBJ2-7; 9 positions agree with TRBD1. The CDR3 contains 15 residues. Per germline, CDR1 ENHRY and CDR2 SYGVKD. Germline trimming cut 3 bases from V and 1 base from J; bases unmatched to any gene: 4. The CDR3 sequence is CAISEGQGLSYEQYF. The CDR3 coding sequence is TGTGCCATCAGTGAAGGACAGGGGTTATCCTACGAGCAGTACTTC.

The V call is TRBV4-1, the J call TRBJ2-5; 10 bases are a match to TRBD2. The trim removed 0 bases at V and 5 bases at J, leaving 9 bases unmatched. The CDR3 has 17 residues. The germline CDR1 and CDR2 sequences are MGHRA and YSYEKL. The CDR3 DNA is TGCGCCAGCAGCCAAGACCGGAGCGGGGGGGCAAGGGAGACCCAGTACTTC. This translates into CASSQDRSGGARETQYF.

Worth noting for this clone: The same CDR3 arises from other DNA sequences in this sample as well. This chain connects TRBV5-1 to TRBJ2-3; D may be TRBD2 (6 bases). V was cut by 0 bases and J by 4 bases, with 6 bases left in between. The CDR3 totals 13 residues. Germline V gene sequence: CDR1 SGHRS, CDR2 YFSETQ. CDR3 amino acids: CASSLAGADTQYF. For the CDR3, the DNA is TGCGCCAGCAGCTTGGCGGGGGCAGATACGCAGTATTTT.

V is TRBV7-9 and J is TRBJ1-2; no firm D call. Trimming took 4 bases from V and 6 from J, leaving 6 bases between them. CDR3 size: 11 residues. Germline lookup yields CDR1 SEHNR and CDR2 FQNEAQ (reference sequence). The CDR3 protein is CASSYGDGYTF. The CDR3 nucleotides read TGTGCCAGCAGCTACGGGGATGGCTACACCTTC.

This sequence joins TRBV5-4 and TRBJ1-2; 12 bases align to TRBD1. The ends lost 0 bases at V and 0 bases at J; junction bases unmatched: 3. This CDR3 comprises 17 residues. Germline V gene data show CDR1 as SGHNT and CDR2 as YYREEE (reference sequence). The CDR3 DNA sequence: TGTGCCAGCAGCTTGGGGGACAGGGGGCCGCCTAACTATGGCTACACCTTC. Translation: CASSLGDRGPPNYGYTF.

The chain links TRBV4-3 to TRBJ2-1; 8 positions agree with TRBD1. V lost 5 bases, J lost 3 bases, and 6 bases stayed unmatched. This CDR3 has 15 residues. Germline CDR1 and CDR2: LGHNA and YSLEER. CDR3 in amino acids: CASSVGQDLYNEQFF. The CDR3 bases are TGCGCCAGCAGCGTGGGACAGGATCTCTACAATGAGCAGTTCTTC.

This sequence joins TRBV13 and TRBJ2-7; possibly TRBD2 for D (5 bases). Trimming shortened V by 0 bases and J by 0 bases, and 9 bases separated the two germline ends. Germline V gives CDR1 PRHDT, CDR2 FYEKMQ (reference sequence). This CDR3 is 15 amino acids long. The CDR3 bases are TGTGCCAGCAGCTTAGGGACGGGGAGCTCCTACGAGCAGTACTTC. Residues: CASSLGTGSSYEQYF.

The gene calls are TRBV30 and TRBJ1-6; possibly TRBD1 for D (6 bases). The CDR3 consists of 14 residues. CDR1 is GTSNPN, CDR2 SVGIG, per germline (reference sequence). Deletions cut 3 bases from V and 8 bases from J, with 14 bases between. The CDR3 sequence is CAWRRRGQDSPLHF. CDR3 sequence (DNA): TGTGCCTGGAGGCGGCGGGGGCAGGATTCACCCCTCCACTTT.